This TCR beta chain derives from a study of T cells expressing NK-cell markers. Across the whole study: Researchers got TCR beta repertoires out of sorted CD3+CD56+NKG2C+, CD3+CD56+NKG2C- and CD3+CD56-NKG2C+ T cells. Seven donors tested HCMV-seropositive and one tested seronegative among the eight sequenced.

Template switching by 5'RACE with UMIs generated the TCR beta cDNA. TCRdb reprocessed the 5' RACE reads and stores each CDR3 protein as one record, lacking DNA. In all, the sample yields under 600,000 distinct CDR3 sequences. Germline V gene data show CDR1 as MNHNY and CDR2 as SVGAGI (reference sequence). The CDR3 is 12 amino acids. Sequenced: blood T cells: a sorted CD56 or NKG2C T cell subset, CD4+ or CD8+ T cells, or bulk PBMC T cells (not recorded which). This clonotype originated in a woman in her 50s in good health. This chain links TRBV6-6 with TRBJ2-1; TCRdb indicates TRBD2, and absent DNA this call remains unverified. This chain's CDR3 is CASQRGSNEQFF.